This TCR beta chain was identified during a study of shared clonotypes between healthy human individuals. Looking at the study overall: Donors were a couple of women and a few men aged 18 to 49. Used for every donor were three CD4 naive, three CD4 memory, two CD8 naive and one CD8 memory plate. Study-level results: Tissues were not sampled, only blood, and their repertoires likely differ.

Points on this clone: As yet, its antigen is unknown.

Profiling relied on immunoSEQ multiplex PCR, and the TCRdb table lists in-frame clones only, not all of them. The sample yields hundreds of thousands of clones, around 78% seen once. Splitting the CD4+ cells yielded a CD45RA+ naive subset and a CD45RA-negative memory subset. Trimming removed 6 bases at V and 6 bases at J, with 12 bases between. The CDR3 contains 13 residues. CDR1 is MGHDK and CDR2 is SYGVNS in the germline V gene. The sequence derives from a young woman in good health. The sequenced material came from memory CD4+ T cells sorted from blood. The subset was: CD45RA-negative fraction. The chain couples TRBV25-1 to TRBJ2-1; TRBD2 is a possible D gene (5 bases). The CDR3 is CASSSEGGNEQFF. DNA for the CDR3: TGTGCCAGCAGCTCAGAGGGCGGCAATGAGCAGTTCTTC.